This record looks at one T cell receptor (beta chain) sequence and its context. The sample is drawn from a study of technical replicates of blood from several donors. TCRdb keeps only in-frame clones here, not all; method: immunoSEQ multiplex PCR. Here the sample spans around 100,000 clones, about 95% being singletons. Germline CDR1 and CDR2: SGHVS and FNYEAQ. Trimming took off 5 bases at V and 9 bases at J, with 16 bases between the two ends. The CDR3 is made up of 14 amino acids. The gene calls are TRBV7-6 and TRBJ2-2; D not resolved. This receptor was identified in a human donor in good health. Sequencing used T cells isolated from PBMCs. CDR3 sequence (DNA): TGTGCCAGCAGCCCTTCCCGTAGCTCCCGGGAGCTGTTTTTT. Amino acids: CASSPSRSSRELFF.